The source of this T cell receptor beta chain is a study of chemoradiotherapy in HPV16-positive cancers. Details on this clone: As yet, its antigen is unknown.

Overall study findings and caveats: Candidate HPV-specific clones and E7-related TCR motifs grew in tumor during treatment. In HPV16-positive patients, HPV-responsive T-cell expansion tracked better recurrence-free survival.

Libraries were prepared by immunoSEQ multiplex PCR; TCRdb keeps only in-frame clonotypes and omits some of them. The profile shows about 6,200 clones, 65% to 90% of them singletons. Trimming took 2 bases from V and 7 from J; bases not matched to a gene: 4. Germline V gene sequence: CDR1 MDHEN, CDR2 SYDVKM. The CDR3 is 14 amino acids. Repeated repertoire sampling spanned the course of chemoradiotherapy. The chain recombines TRBV28 with TRBJ1-5; 8 nucleotides agree with TRBD1. The source material was tumor tissue, sampled from a patient who underwent chemoradiotherapy. This receptor was obtained from a human donor with HPV-associated anogenital cancer. Here the CDR3 DNA reads TGTGCCAGCAGTTTACAGGGGGCCAGGCAGCCCCAGCATTTT. This gives the protein CASSLQGARQPQHF.